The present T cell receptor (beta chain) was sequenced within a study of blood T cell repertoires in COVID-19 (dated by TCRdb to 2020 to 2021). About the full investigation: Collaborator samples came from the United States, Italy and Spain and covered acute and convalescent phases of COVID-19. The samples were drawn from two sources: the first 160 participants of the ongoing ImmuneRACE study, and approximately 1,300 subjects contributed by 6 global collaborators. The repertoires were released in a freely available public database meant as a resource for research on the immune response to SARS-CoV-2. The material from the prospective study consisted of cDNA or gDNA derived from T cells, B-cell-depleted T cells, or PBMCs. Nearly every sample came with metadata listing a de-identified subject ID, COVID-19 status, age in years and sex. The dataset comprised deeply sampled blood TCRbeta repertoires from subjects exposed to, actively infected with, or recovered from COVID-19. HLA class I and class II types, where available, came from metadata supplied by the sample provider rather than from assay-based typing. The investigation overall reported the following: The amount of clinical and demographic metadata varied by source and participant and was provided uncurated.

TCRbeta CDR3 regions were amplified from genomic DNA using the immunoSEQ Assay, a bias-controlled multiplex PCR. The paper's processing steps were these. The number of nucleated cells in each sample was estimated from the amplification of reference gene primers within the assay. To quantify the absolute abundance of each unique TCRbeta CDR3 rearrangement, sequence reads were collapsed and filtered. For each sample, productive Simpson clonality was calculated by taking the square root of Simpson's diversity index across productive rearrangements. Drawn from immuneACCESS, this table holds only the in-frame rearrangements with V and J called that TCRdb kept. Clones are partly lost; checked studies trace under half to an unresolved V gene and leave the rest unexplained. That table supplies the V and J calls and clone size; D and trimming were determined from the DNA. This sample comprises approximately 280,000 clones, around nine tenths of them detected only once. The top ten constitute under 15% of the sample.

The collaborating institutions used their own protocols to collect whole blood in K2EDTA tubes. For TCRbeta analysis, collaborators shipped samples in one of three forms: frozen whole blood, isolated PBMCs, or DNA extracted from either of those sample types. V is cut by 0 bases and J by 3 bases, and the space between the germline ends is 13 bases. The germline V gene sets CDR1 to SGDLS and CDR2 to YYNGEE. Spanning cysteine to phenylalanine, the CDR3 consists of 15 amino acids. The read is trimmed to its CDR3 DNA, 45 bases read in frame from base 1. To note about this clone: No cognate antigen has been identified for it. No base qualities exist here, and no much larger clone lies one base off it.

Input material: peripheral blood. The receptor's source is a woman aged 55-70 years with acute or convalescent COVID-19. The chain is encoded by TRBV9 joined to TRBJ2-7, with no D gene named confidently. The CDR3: CASSVGQVIGYEQYF. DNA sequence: TGTGCCAGCAGCGTAGGGCAGGTAATCGGCTACGAGCAGTACTTC.